The T cell receptor (beta chain) described here comes from a study of post-analysis software for immune sequencing data. Sequencing libraries made from TCR beta cDNA carried unique molecular identifiers. TCRdb recomputed calls from the PCR reads with MiXCR, one row per CDR3 protein. The repertoire consists of 700,000 to 800,000 distinct CDR3 sequences, with around 27% occurring once and the leading ten covering roughly 0.57%. Study conclusions and caveats: Controls had lower frequencies than patients of about 5 TRBV segments, which included TRBV5-6, TRBV5-1 and TRBV20-1.

The table lists this clonotype with a few counts. The antigen is unknown. The CDR3 consists of 14 residues. Germline loops: CDR1 MGHRA, CDR2 YSYEKL. Trimming at V came to 1 base and at J to 6 bases, leaving 5 bases not matched to a gene. The rearrangement joins TRBV4-1 to TRBJ1-1; 7 nucleotides line up with TRBD1. The source material was blood. The TCR sequence derives from a girl aged 10 to 17 with multiple sclerosis. The CDR3 is CASSQGQGGAEAFF. The CDR3 DNA is TGCGCCAGCAGCCAAGGACAGGGCGGTGCTGAAGCTTTCTTT.